The rows below give T cell receptor beta chains drawn from one sample of a study of T cell changes during pregnancy in multiple sclerosis. The assay was immunoSEQ multiplex PCR, and TCRdb's table has in-frame clones only and misses some. The repertoire has tens of thousands of clones, around 90% of them found once; the top ten carry under 2%. This material consisted of CD4+ T cells from peripheral blood mononuclear cells, taken after pregnancy. The receptors come from a female donor in good health, enrolled as a control in a pregnancy study. Both conserved end residues are part of each CDR3. The D gene is left open where the match is weak. The size of a clone is reported for some rows only, either as once, few or many, or as a class for expanded clones.

>TRBJ1-2|TRBV28|NA|NA
CASSIQGYGYTF
TGTGCCAGCAGTATTCAGGGTTATGGCTACACCTTC
>TRBJ2-7|TRBV5-4|NA|NA
CASSPSLLAGSSYEQYF
TGTGCCAGCAGCCCATCACTACTTGCGGGGAGCTCCTACGAGCAGTACTTC
>TRBJ2-7|TRBV2|TRBD2|many
CASSLAGASYEQYF
TGTGCCAGCAGTCTAGCGGGGGCATCCTACGAGCAGTACTTC
>TRBJ2-1|TRBV9|NA|NA
CASSADGTNEQFF
TGTGCCAGCAGCGCGGACGGGACAAATGAGCAGTTCTTC
>TRBJ2-7|TRBV29-1|NA|once
CSVRSGSYEQYF
TGCAGCGTTAGGAGCGGATCCTACGAGCAGTACTTC
>TRBJ2-7|TRBV5-4|TRBD2|NA
CASSLGGNQSGRYYEQYF
TGTGCCAGCAGCTTGGGGGGAAACCAAAGCGGGAGGTACTACGAGCAGTACTTC
>TRBJ2-3|TRBV6-5|NA|NA
CASSYSASRTDTQYF
TGTGCCAGCAGTTACTCGGCATCCCGCACAGATACGCAGTATTTT
>TRBJ2-7|TRBV19|TRBD1|NA
CASSTGTGRIYEQYF
TGTGCCAGTAGCACCGGGACAGGAAGGATCTACGAGCAGTACTTC
>TRBJ2-7|TRBV15|TRBD2|NA
CATSRDDWAGGGYEQYF
TGTGCCACCAGCAGAGATGACTGGGCGGGAGGAGGATACGAGCAGTACTTC
>TRBJ2-1|TRBV6-5|TRBD2|NA
CASRPAGTRIDEQFF
TGTGCCAGCAGACCCGCCGGGACTAGGATCGATGAGCAGTTCTTC
>TRBJ2-6|TRBV5-1|NA|NA
CASSLQGPGANVLTF
TGCGCCAGCAGCTTGCAGGGGCCTGGGGCCAACGTCCTGACTTTC
>TRBJ2-7|TRBV6-5|NA|NA
CASTKTGAYEQYF
TGTGCCAGCACTAAGACAGGAGCCTACGAGCAGTACTTC
>TRBJ1-2|TRBV16|TRBD1|few
CASSPAGTGGIYGYTF
TGTGCCAGCAGCCCAGCCGGGACAGGGGGTATCTATGGCTACACCTTC
>TRBJ1-5|TRBV5-6|NA|NA
CASSLSNQPQHF
TGTGCCAGCAGCCTTTCCAATCAGCCCCAGCATTTT
>TRBJ2-7|TRBV9|TRBD2|once
CASSVEGTSLGYEQYF
TGTGCCAGCAGCGTAGAGGGGACTAGTCTTGGATACGAGCAGTACTTC
>TRBJ2-7|TRBV7-2|TRBD2|NA
CASSLASGRFNEQYF
TGTGCCAGCAGCTTAGCCAGCGGGAGGTTCAACGAGCAGTACTTC
>TRBJ2-7|TRBV5-1|NA|NA
CASSLGGSDEQYF
TGCGCCAGCAGCTTGGGAGGGAGCGACGAGCAGTACTTC
>TRBJ2-7|TRBV5-1|TRBD2|NA
CASSLEPRRDYSYEQYF
TGCGCCAGCAGCTTGGAACCCCGCCGGGACTACTCCTACGAGCAGTACTTC
>TRBJ2-7|TRBV18|NA|NA
CASSLTAVTYEQYF
TGTGCCAGCTCCCTCACCGCGGTGACCTACGAGCAGTACTTC
>TRBJ2-3|TRBV7-8|NA|NA
CASSFSGGTDTQYF
TGTGCCAGCAGCTTTAGCGGAGGCACAGATACGCAGTATTTT
>TRBJ2-2|TRBV28|NA|NA
CASSLGGLTGELFF
TGTGCCAGCAGTTTAGGAGGGCTCACCGGGGAGCTGTTTTTT
>TRBJ2-3|TRBV5-1|TRBD1|NA
CASWTGGTDTQYF
TGCGCCAGCTGGACAGGGGGCACAGATACGCAGTATTTT
>TRBJ1-5|TRBV18|TRBD1|NA
CASSLQGGQPQHF
TGTGCCAGCTCACTACAGGGGGGTCAGCCCCAGCATTTT
>TRBJ1-1|TRBV5-1|NA|NA
CASSWTVPTEAFF
TGCGCCAGCAGCTGGACAGTTCCCACTGAAGCTTTCTTT
>TRBJ2-4|TRBV27|NA|NA
CASSTSEVGNIQYF
TGTGCCAGCAGTACATCAGAGGTAGGAAACATTCAGTACTTC
>TRBJ2-7|TRBV5-1|TRBD1|once
CASSLTTGSYEQYF
TGCGCCAGCAGCTTAACGACAGGGTCCTACGAGCAGTACTTC